The T cell receptor beta chain described here comes from a study of blood T cell repertoires in COVID-19 (dated by TCRdb to 2018 to 2021). Notes on the research overall: Samples covering the acute and convalescent phases of COVID-19 were provided by collaborators in the United States, Italy and Spain. Samples came from the ongoing ImmuneRACE study (first 160 participants) plus 1,254 subjects from 6 global collaborators. Where available, HLA class I and class II types were taken from metadata supplied by the sample provider and were not determined by assay-based typing. Deeply sampled blood TCRbeta repertoires from subjects exposed to, actively infected with, or recovered from COVID-19 were included in the dataset. The repertoires were released in a freely available public database intended as a resource for research on the immune response to SARS-CoV-2. The material from the prospective study consisted of cDNA or gDNA derived from T cells, B-cell-depleted T cells, or PBMCs. The sample metadata nearly always contained a de-identified subject ID, COVID-19 status, age in years and sex.

General conclusions and limits of the study: The amount of clinical and demographic metadata varied by source and participant and was provided uncurated.

The collaborating institutions used their own protocols to collect whole blood in K2EDTA tubes. Collaborator samples were shipped for TCRbeta analysis as frozen whole blood, isolated PBMCs, or DNA extracted from either sample type. Concerning this clone itself: There is no known antigen for this receptor. The record has no base qualities; no much larger clone is one base away.

TCRbeta CDR3 regions were amplified from genomic DNA by means of the immunoSEQ Assay, a bias-controlled multiplex PCR. The paper's processing steps were these. Within the assay, amplification of reference gene primers was used to estimate how many nucleated cells each sample contained. Sequence reads were collapsed and filtered to measure the absolute abundance of every unique TCRbeta CDR3 rearrangement. For each sample, productive Simpson clonality was calculated by taking the square root of Simpson's diversity index across productive rearrangements. The table comes from immuneACCESS by way of TCRdb, which keeps in-frame sequences with V and J called. Part of the clones is missing from these tables; in studies checked, under half for an unresolved V gene and the rest for unknown reasons. V and J calls plus clone size are reproduced from that table; the DNA served to infer D and trimming. Present in this sample are about 41,000 clones, about 83% of which were seen just once. The top ten clones comprise approximately 44% of the sample.

Sequences were obtained from peripheral blood. The sequence was collected from a woman older than 75 with active or convalescent COVID-19.

The base sequence is TGTGCCTGGGGCAACCCGGTCGGGCCCCAGCATTTT. The encoded protein is CAWGNPVGPQHF. This sequence uses TRBV30 and TRBJ1-5, with the identity of the D gene unclear. The CDR3, cysteine through phenylalanine, is 12 amino acids long. This entry keeps only the CDR3 DNA: 36 bases, framed from base 1. The CDR1 and CDR2 encoded by the germline V gene (reference sequence) are GTSNPN and SVGIG. The trim is 5 bases for V and 9 bases for J, with a gap of 14 bases between the germline ends.